Shown below are 13 T cell receptor beta chains from a single sample sequenced in a study of cytomegalovirus exposure and HLA in healthy donors (dated by TCRdb to the late 2010s). Library prep was done by the immunoSEQ multiplex PCR assay. A mixture of 60 forward primers for TCR Vbeta segments and 13 reverse primers for TCR Jbeta segments was used in the multiplex PCR. TCRdb re-hosts the immuneACCESS table, in-frame sequences only. Its copies lack some clones; in the studies checked, an unresolved V gene accounts for under half of them, and the cause for the rest is not known. The sample yields nearly 200,000 clones; around 86% were counted once. The ten largest clonotypes hold 6.5% of the sample. The sequenced sample was PBMCs. The receptor source for this set is a woman aged 45-65 years in good health and CMV-seropositive.

This clone has more than one count but fewer than ten. The chain carries TRBV18 and TRBJ1-3; D remains ambiguous. CDR3 length: 13 amino acids. Per the germline V gene, CDR1 is KGHSH and CDR2 is LQKENI. Trimming took off 6 bases at V and 1 base at J, with 7 bases between the two ends. This chain's CDR3 is CASSVESGNTIYF. For the CDR3, the DNA is TGTGCCAGCTCCGTGGAGTCTGGAAACACCATATATTTT.

The chain uses TRBV7-8 and TRBJ2-3; maybe TRBD2 (6 bases). Per germline, CDR1 SGHVS and CDR2 FQNEAQ. The ends were cut back, 5 bases at V and 6 bases at J, with 15 bases in the middle. The CDR3 extends over 14 amino acids. The chain's CDR3 is CASSPGAGWDTQYF. The CDR3 bases are TGTGCCAGCAGCCCCGGGGCGGGATGGGATACGCAGTATTTT.

The chain recombines TRBV27 with TRBJ2-1, with D perhaps TRBD2 (7 bases). In germline, CDR1 is MNHEY, CDR2 SMNVEV (reference sequence). V lost 11 bases and J lost 10, with 21 bases in between. This CDR3 contains 13 residues. The CDR3 here is CASGRGTSREQFF. CDR3 sequence (DNA): TGTGCCTCGGGGAGGGGGACCTCGAGGGAGCAGTTCTTC.

The CDR3 bases are TGTGCCAGCAGTGGACAGGGGGGGACGTACGAGCAGTACTTC. Translating gives CASSGQGGTYEQYF. This rearrangement joins TRBV6-1 to TRBJ2-7; TRBD1 matches at 9 bases. The germline CDR1 and CDR2 sequences are MNHNS and SASEGT. J was trimmed by 4 bases and V by 4 bases; bases with no gene match: 5. The CDR3 length is 14 residues.

This chain uses TRBV28 with TRBJ1-2; D uncertain. V shed 6 bases and J shed 3 bases, with 11 bases lying between them. Germline CDR1 MDHEN, CDR2 SYDVKM. This CDR3 contains 13 residues. The CDR3 coding sequence is TGTGCCAGCAGCGAAGGAGATTACTATGGCTACACCTTC. It is translated as CASSEGDYYGYTF.

The chain recombines TRBV28 with TRBJ2-2; 11 positions agree with TRBD2. V was clipped by 5 bases and J by 5 bases; unmatched bases: 13. The germline V gene has CDR1 MDHEN and CDR2 SYDVKM. The CDR3 extends over 18 amino acids. The CDR3 DNA reads as TGTGCCAGCAGTCCCTACGTTAGCGGGAGGGCCAGAACCGGGGAGCTGTTTTTT. Protein: CASSPYVSGRARTGELFF.

The CDR3 spells CAISDRTGGIFYEQYF. The CDR3 nucleotides read TGTGCCATCAGTGATCGGACAGGGGGCATTTTTTACGAGCAGTACTTC. The chain is built from TRBV10-3 and TRBJ2-7; 11 bases fit TRBD1. Germline CDR1 is ENHRY and CDR2 is SYGVKD. This CDR3 has 16 residues. After removal of 3 bases from V and 4 bases from J, the junction contained 8 bases not matched to a gene.

This chain's CDR3 is CASSYGAGTEAFF. CDR3 nucleotides: TGTGCCAGCAGTTACGGGGCGGGAACTGAAGCTTTCTTT. The chain is built from TRBV6-5 and TRBJ1-1; tentative D call: TRBD1 (5 bases). With 2 bases removed from V and 5 bases from J, the gap between germline ends came to 9 bases. Germline V gene data show CDR1 as MNHEY and CDR2 as SVGAGI. The CDR3 totals 13 residues.

The CDR3 protein is CASSRLLSGEQFF. CDR3 coding DNA: TGTGCCAGCAGTCGGCTGCTATCGGGTGAGCAGTTCTTC. The V gene is TRBV5-8, the J gene TRBJ2-1, with D unclear. V was trimmed by 5 bases and J by 9 bases, leaving 15 bases between them. Germline lookup yields CDR1 SGHTS and CDR2 YDEGEE. The CDR3 totals 13 residues.

The chain links TRBV9 to TRBJ2-1; 10 bases map to TRBD2. The germline CDR1 and CDR2 sequences are SGDLS and YYNGEE. CDR3 length: 18 amino acids. After removal of 3 bases from V and 8 bases from J, the junction contained 17 bases not matched to a gene. CDR3 coding DNA: TGTGCCAGCAGCGACCCAACCTTCACTAGCGGGGTATCACATGAGCAGTTCTTC. Its protein product is CASSDPTFTSGVSHEQFF. Based on the CDR3 plus reference TRBV9 and TRBJ2-1, the full variable domain is DSGVTQTPKHLITATGQRVTLRCSPRSGDLSVYWYQQSLDQGLQFLIQYYNGEERAKGNILERFSAQQFPDLHSELNLSSLELGDSALYFCASSDPTFTSGVSHEQFFGPGTRLTVL.

The rearrangement joins TRBV12-2 to TRBJ1-1. TRBV12-2 is assigned pseudogene status. The CDR3 sequence is 17 residues long. CDR3 region: CASRLIRLSSEVTEAFF. CDR3 nucleotides: TGTGCAAGTCGCTTGATCAGACTTTCTTCGGAGGTCACTGAAGCTTTCTTT.

The rearrangement joins TRBV5-6 to TRBJ1-3; 9 bases map to TRBD1. V was clipped by 3 bases and J by 0 bases; unmatched bases: 4. The CDR3 length is 16 residues. Germline V gene sequence: CDR1 SGHDT, CDR2 YYEEEE. The CDR3 protein is CASSWGTGTSGNTIYF. The CDR3 DNA sequence: TGTGCCAGCAGCTGGGGGACAGGGACCTCTGGAAACACCATATATTTT.

The rearrangement joins TRBV28 to TRBJ2-7; D perhaps matches TRBD1 (6 bases). The germline CDR1 and CDR2 sequences are MDHEN and SYDVKM. The CDR3 sequence is 15 residues long. V dropped 6 bases and J dropped 4 bases, with 19 bases sitting between them. CDR3 DNA: TGTGCCAGCAGGGTGGGGACCAGGGGATCATACGAGCAGTACTTC. Protein product: CASRVGTRGSYEQYF.